There are a few counts of the clone carrying this TCR beta chain. CDR1 is SGHAT and CDR2 is FQNNGV in the germline V gene. This CDR3 is 17 amino acids long. V shed 1 base, J shed 9 bases, and the junction held 13 bases outside the gene matches. These data are taken from a study of response to subunit inactivated influenza vaccine. MiXCR was run by TCRdb on the RT-PCR reads, yielding one entry per CDR3 protein. The table lists 500,000 or so distinct CDR3 sequences, more than 15% of them singletons. This specimen consisted of CD4+ T cells sorted from PBMCs, obtained around 25 months after vaccination. The sequence derives from a man aged 50 to 69 who received an inactivated influenza vaccine. The gene calls are TRBV11-2 and TRBJ1-4, with 8 nucleotides matching TRBD1. CDR3 nucleotide sequence: TGTGCCAGCAGCTTAGGGATCTGGACAGGGAAAGTTCAAAAACTGTTTTTT. Its translation: CASSLGIWTGKVQKLFF.